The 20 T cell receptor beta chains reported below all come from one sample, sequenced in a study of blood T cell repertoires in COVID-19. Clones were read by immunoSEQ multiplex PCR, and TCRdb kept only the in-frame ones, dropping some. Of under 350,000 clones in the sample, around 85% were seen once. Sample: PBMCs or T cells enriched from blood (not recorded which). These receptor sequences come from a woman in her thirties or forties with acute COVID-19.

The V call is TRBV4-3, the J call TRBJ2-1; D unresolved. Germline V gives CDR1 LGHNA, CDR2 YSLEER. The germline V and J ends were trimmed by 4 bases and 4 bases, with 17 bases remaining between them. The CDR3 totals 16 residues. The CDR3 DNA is TGCGCCAGCAGCCGAACGAGGCAGTCCCCTTACAATGAGCAGTTCTTC. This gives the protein CASSRTRQSPYNEQFF.

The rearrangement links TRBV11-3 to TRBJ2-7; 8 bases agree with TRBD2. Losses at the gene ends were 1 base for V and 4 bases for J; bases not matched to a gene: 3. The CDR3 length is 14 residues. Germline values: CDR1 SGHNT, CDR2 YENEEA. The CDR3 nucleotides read TGTGCCAGCAGCTTAGGCGCGGGAGGATACGAGCAGTACTTC. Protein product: CASSLGAGGYEQYF.

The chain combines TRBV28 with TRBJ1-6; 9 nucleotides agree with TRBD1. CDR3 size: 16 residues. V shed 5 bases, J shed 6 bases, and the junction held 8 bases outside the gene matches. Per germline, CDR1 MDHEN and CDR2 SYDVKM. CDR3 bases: TGTGCCAGCAGTCCGCCCGGGACAGGGTCTAATTCACCCCTCCACTTT. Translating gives CASSPPGTGSNSPLHF. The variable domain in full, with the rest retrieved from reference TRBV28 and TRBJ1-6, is DVKVTQSSRYLVKRTGEKVFLECVQDMDHENMFWYRQDPGLGLRLIYFSYDVKMKEKGDIPEGYSVSREKKERFSLILESASTNQTSMYLCASSPPGTGSNSPLHFGNGTRLTVT.

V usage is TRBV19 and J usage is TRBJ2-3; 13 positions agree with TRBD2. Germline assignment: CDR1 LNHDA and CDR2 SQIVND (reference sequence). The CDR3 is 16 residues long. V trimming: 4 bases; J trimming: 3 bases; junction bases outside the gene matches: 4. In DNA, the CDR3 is TGTGCCAGTAGTAGCGGGACTAGCGGGGCAACAGATACGCAGTATTTT. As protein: CASSSGTSGATDTQYF.

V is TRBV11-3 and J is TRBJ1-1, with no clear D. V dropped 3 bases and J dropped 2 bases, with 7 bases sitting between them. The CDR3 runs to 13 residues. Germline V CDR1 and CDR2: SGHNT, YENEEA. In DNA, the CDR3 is TGTGCCAGCAGCTTCGAGGGTAACACTGAAGCTTTCTTT. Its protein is CASSFEGNTEAFF.

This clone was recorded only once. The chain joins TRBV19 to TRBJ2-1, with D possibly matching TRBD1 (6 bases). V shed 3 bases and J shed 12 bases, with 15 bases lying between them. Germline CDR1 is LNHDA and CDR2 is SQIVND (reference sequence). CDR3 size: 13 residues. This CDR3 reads CASSITQGSGQFF. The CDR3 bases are TGTGCCAGTAGTATTACGCAGGGGAGTGGGCAGTTCTTC.

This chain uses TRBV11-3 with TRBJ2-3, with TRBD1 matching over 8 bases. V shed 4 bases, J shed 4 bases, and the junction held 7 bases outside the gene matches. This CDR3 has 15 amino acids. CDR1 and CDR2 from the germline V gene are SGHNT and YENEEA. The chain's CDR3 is CASSSTGGLADTQYF. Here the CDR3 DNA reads TGTGCCAGCAGCTCAACAGGGGGATTAGCAGATACGCAGTATTTT. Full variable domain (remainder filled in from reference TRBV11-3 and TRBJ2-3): EAGVVQSPRYKIIEKKQPVAFWCNPISGHNTLYWYLQNLGQGPELLIRYENEEAVDDSQLPKDRFSAERLKGVDSTLKIQPAELGDSAVYLCASSSTGGLADTQYFGPGTRLTVL.

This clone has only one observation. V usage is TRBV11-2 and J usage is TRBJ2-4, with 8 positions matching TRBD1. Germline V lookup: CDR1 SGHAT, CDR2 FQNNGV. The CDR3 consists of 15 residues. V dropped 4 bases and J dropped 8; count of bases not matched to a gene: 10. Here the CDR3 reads CASSSPRTGQYIQYF. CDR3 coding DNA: TGTGCCAGCAGCTCCCCCAGGACAGGGCAGTACATTCAGTACTTC.

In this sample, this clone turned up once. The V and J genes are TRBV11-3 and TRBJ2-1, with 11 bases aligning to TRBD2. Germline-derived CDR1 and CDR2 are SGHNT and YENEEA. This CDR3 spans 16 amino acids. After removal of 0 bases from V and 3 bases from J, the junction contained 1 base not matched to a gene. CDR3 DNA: TGTGCCAGCAGCTTAGATGGACTAGCGGGCTACAATGAGCAGTTCTTC. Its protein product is CASSLDGLAGYNEQFF.

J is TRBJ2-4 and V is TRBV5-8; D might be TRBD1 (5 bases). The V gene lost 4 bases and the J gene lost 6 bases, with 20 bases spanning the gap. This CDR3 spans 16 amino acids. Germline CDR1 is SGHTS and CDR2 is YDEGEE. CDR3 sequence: CASSPIQVRDANIQYF. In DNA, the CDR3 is TGTGCCAGCAGCCCCATCCAGGTCAGGGATGCAAACATTCAGTACTTC.

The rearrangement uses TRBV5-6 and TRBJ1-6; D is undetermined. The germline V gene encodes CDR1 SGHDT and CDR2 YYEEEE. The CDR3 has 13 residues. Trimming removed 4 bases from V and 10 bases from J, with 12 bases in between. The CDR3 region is CASSQRTESPLHF. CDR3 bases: TGTGCCAGCAGCCAACGGACTGAATCACCCCTCCACTTT.

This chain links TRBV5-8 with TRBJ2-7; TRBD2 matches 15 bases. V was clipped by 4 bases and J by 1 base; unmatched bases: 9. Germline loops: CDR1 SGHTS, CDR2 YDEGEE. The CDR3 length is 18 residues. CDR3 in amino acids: CASSPVGTSGRTSYEQYF. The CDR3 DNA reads TGTGCCAGCAGCCCCGTCGGGACTAGCGGGAGGACTTCCTACGAGCAGTACTTC.

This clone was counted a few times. The CDR3: CASSPSGNYGYTF. In DNA, the CDR3 is TGTGCCAGCAGCCCCTCGGGAAATTATGGCTACACCTTC. The chain uses TRBV9 and TRBJ1-2; unclear D gene. The germline CDR1 and CDR2 sequences are SGDLS and YYNGEE. Trimming took 4 bases from V and 5 from J, leaving 12 bases between them. CDR3 length: 13 residues. The full variable domain, rest sourced from reference TRBV9 and TRBJ1-2, is DSGVTQTPKHLITATGQRVTLRCSPRSGDLSVYWYQQSLDQGLQFLIQYYNGEERAKGNILERFSAQQFPDLHSELNLSSLELGDSALYFCASSPSGNYGYTFGSGTRLTVV.

The chain's CDR3 is CASSRGQGSTNEKLFF. As DNA, the CDR3 is TGTGCCAGCAGCAGGGGACAGGGGTCAACTAATGAAAAACTGTTTTTT. J is TRBJ1-4 and V is TRBV7-9; 10 bases align to TRBD1. The V segment lost 5 bases and the J segment 0 bases; nucleotides outside the gene matches: 3. The V gene's germline CDR1 is SEHNR and CDR2 FQNEAQ (reference sequence). The CDR3 is 16 residues long.

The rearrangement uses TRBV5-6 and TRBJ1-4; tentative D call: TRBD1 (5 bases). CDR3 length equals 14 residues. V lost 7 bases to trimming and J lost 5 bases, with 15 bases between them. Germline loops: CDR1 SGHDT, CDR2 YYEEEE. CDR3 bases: TGTGCCAGCTTCACAGGCCCTGAGAATGAAAAACTGTTTTTT. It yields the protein CASFTGPENEKLFF.

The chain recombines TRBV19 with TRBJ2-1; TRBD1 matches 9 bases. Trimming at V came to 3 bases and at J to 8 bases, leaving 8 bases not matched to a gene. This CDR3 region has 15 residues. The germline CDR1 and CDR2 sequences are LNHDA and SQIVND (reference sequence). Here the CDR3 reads CASSILGQGLHEQFF. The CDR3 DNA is TGTGCCAGTAGTATCCTTGGACAGGGGTTGCATGAGCAGTTCTTC.

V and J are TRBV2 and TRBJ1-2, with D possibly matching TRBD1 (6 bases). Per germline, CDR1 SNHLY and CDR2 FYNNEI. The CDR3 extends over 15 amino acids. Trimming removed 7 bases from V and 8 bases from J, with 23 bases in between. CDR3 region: CASKGGTWQTMGYTF. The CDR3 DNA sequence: TGTGCCAGCAAGGGGGGGACTTGGCAGACTATGGGCTACACCTTC.

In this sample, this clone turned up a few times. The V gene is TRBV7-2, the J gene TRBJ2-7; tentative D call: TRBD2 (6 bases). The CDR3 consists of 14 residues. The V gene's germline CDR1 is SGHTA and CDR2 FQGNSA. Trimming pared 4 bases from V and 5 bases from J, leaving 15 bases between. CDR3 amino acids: CASSYEWGVNEQYF. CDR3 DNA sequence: TGTGCCAGCAGCTACGAGTGGGGGGTCAACGAGCAGTACTTC. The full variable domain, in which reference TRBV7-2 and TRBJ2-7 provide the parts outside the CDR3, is GAGVSQSPSNKVTEKGKDVELRCDPISGHTALYWYRQSLGQGLEFLIYFQGNSAPDKSGLPSDRFSAERTGGSVSTLTIQRTQQEDSAVYLCASSYEWGVNEQYFGPGTRLTVT.

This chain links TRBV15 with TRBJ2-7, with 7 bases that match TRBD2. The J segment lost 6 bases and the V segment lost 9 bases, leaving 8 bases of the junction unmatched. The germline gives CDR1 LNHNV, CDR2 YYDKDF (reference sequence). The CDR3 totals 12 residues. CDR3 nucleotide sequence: TGTGCCACTAGACGGGGGGAGAGCGAGCAGTACTTC. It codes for CATRRGESEQYF.

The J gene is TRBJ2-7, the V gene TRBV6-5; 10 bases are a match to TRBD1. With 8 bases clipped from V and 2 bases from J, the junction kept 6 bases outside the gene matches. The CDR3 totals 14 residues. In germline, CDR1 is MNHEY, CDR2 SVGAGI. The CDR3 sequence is CASGRTGGTYEQYF. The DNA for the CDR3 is TGTGCCAGCGGAAGGACAGGGGGGACCTACGAGCAGTACTTC.